A single sample gave rise to the 24 T cell receptor beta chains below, sequenced in a study of blood T cell repertoires in COVID-19. Profiling relied on immunoSEQ multiplex PCR, and the TCRdb table lists in-frame clones only, not all of them. The data show more than 150,000 clones, with approximately 83% seen just once and roughly 13% held by the top ten. The sample was PBMCs or T cells enriched from blood (not recorded which). The receptors originated from a woman aged 60 to 75 who had recovered from COVID-19.

The rearrangement joins TRBV5-1 to TRBJ1-4, with 8 bases identical to TRBD1. The V gene end was trimmed by 2 bases and the J gene end by 7 bases; junction bases not matched to a gene: 10. Germline CDR1 reads SGHRS; CDR2 reads YFSETQ. There are 16 residues in the CDR3. The CDR3, as DNA: TGCGCCAGCAGCTTTACGGGGACAGGAGGAAGTGAAAAACTGTTTTTT. Amino acids: CASSFTGTGGSEKLFF. The full variable domain, in which reference TRBV5-1 and TRBJ1-4 provide the parts outside the CDR3, is KAGVTQTPRYLIKTRGQQVTLSCSPISGHRSVSWYQQTPGQGLQFLFEYFSETQRNKGNFPGRFSGRQFSNSRSEMNVSTLELGDSALYLCASSFTGTGGSEKLFFGSGTQLSVL.

The V gene is TRBV19, the J gene TRBJ1-2; the D gene is possibly TRBD1 (5 bases). Looked up from germline, CDR1 is LNHDA and CDR2 is SQIVND (reference sequence). The CDR3 is 12 residues long. Deletions cut 5 bases from V and 4 bases from J, with 8 bases between. The CDR3 nucleotides are TGTGCCAGTAGTCGGAGGGGCTATGGCTACACCTTC. This encodes CASSRRGYGYTF.

The CDR3 region has the DNA TGTGCCAGCAGCCCTACCGCCGGCAATCAGCCCCAGCATTTT. It encodes CASSPTAGNQPQHF. J is TRBJ1-5 and V is TRBV7-9; D is unclear. CDR1 and CDR2 (germline): SEHNR, FQNEAQ (reference sequence). The CDR3 is made up of 14 amino acids. Trimming removed 5 bases from V and 2 bases from J, with 10 bases in between.

This chain joins TRBV30 and TRBJ1-4; D is unclear. The V gene's germline CDR1 is GTSNPN and CDR2 SVGIG (reference sequence). V lost 3 bases to trimming and J lost 3 bases, with 14 bases between them. The CDR3 covers 15 residues. The CDR3 DNA reads TGTGCCTGGAGCGAGGGCGCGGGGTCTAATGAAAAACTGTTTTTT. Translated, it gives CAWSEGAGSNEKLFF.

The chain joins TRBV3-1 (or the pseudogene TRBV3-2) to TRBJ2-7, with TRBD2 identical over 7 bases. Trimming cost V 4 bases and J 1 base; bases outside gene matches: 7. The CDR3 covers 15 residues. CDR1 LGHDT and CDR2 YNNKEL come from the germline V gene (reference sequence). The CDR3 nucleotides are TGTGCCAGCAGCCTTACTAGCGCGACGTCCTACGAGCAGTACTTC. Translated: CASSLTSATSYEQYF.

This sequence joins TRBV7-2 and TRBJ1-2; no clear D. This CDR3 is built from 14 residues. V was cut by 1 base and J by 0 bases, with 6 bases left in between. Germline V gene lookup returns CDR1 SGHTA and CDR2 FQGNSA. CDR3 DNA sequence: TGTGCCAGCAGCTTAGGGCCAGCTAACTATGGCTACACCTTC. Its translation: CASSLGPANYGYTF.

The chain links TRBV30 to TRBJ1-3; tentatively, D is TRBD1 (6 bases). The CDR3 runs 14 residues. V lost 0 bases and J 4 bases, leaving 10 bases between the germline ends. Germline loops: CDR1 GTSNPN, CDR2 SVGIG (reference sequence). For the CDR3, the DNA is TGTGCCTGGAGTGTGGGACAAGTAGGAAACACCATATATTTT. Translating gives CAWSVGQVGNTIYF.

This clone appeared once. The DNA for the CDR3 is TGCGCCAGCAGCCAACCAACACGGACAGGGACCTATGGCTACACCTTC. Its translation: CASSQPTRTGTYGYTF. V gene TRBV4-1 combines with J gene TRBJ1-2, with TRBD1 matching over 8 bases. Germline CDR1 and CDR2: MGHRA and YSYEKL. CDR3 length equals 16 residues. The trim removed 2 bases at V and 4 bases at J, leaving 9 bases unmatched.

This chain connects TRBV3-1 (or the pseudogene TRBV3-2) to TRBJ2-7; D possibly corresponds to TRBD1 (5 bases). CDR3 length: 13 residues. The V gene's germline CDR1 is LGHDT and CDR2 YNNKEL (reference sequence). V was pared by 0 bases and J by 7 bases, with 10 bases between. The CDR3 coding sequence is TGTGCCAGCAGCCAAGATGGGGCAGCGGAGCAGTACTTC. Encoded protein: CASSQDGAAEQYF.

V and J are TRBV4-1 and TRBJ1-6; D not certain. There are 17 residues in the CDR3. Trimming stripped 0 bases from V and 0 bases from J, with 9 bases between. Germline CDR1 and CDR2: MGHRA and YSYEKL. As DNA, the CDR3 is TGCGCCAGCAGCCAAGACCCTGGTAGCTCCTATAATTCACCCCTCCACTTT. Protein product: CASSQDPGSSYNSPLHF.

V gene TRBV9 combines with J gene TRBJ2-2, with 9 bases lining up with TRBD1. The CDR3 is 14 amino acids. The germline V gene has CDR1 SGDLS and CDR2 YYNGEE. Trimming at V came to 2 bases and at J to 6 bases, leaving 2 bases not matched to a gene. The CDR3 DNA is TGTGCCAGCAGCGTCGGGACAGGGTCCGGGGAGCTGTTTTTT. Encoded protein: CASSVGTGSGELFF.

Only one count was recorded for this clone. The chain employs TRBV3-1 (or the pseudogene TRBV3-2) and TRBJ1-4; 8 bases map to TRBD1. V lost 8 bases and J lost 4; bases outside the gene matches: 3. Germline-derived CDR1 and CDR2 are LGHDT and YNNKEL (reference sequence). The CDR3 has 13 residues. The CDR3 region has the DNA TGTGCCAGCTGCGACAGGGGTAATGAAAAACTGTTTTTT. Its translation: CASCDRGNEKLFF.

The chain has TRBV5-8 and TRBJ2-3; a possible D gene is TRBD2 (5 bases). The CDR3 runs 13 residues. The V end lost 5 bases, the J end lost 5 bases, and 12 bases lay between the germline ends. Germline CDR1 and CDR2: SGHTS and YDEGEE. The CDR3 here is CASRDPRGDTQYF. The CDR3 DNA is TGTGCCAGCAGAGACCCCCGGGGAGATACGCAGTATTTT.

The chain couples TRBV5-1 to TRBJ2-7; weak D call: TRBD2 (6 bases). Germline values: CDR1 SGHRS, CDR2 YFSETQ. CDR3 size: 14 residues. V lost 6 bases and J 3 bases, leaving 16 bases between the germline ends. In DNA form, the CDR3 reads TGCGCCAGCAAGGTGGGGGGAGATGGCTACGAGCAGTACTTC. It codes for CASKVGGDGYEQYF.

The chain uses TRBV7-9 and TRBJ2-1; TRBD1 matches 10 bases. The V gene end was trimmed by 4 bases and the J gene end by 4 bases; junction bases not matched to a gene: 7. Germline V CDR1 and CDR2: SEHNR, FQNEAQ (reference sequence). This CDR3 has 16 residues. The CDR3 here is CASSSPTGGSYNEQFF. The CDR3 bases are TGTGCCAGCAGCTCCCCGACAGGGGGCAGTTACAATGAGCAGTTCTTC.

The genes are TRBV6-1 and TRBJ1-3, with D uncertain. The CDR3 consists of 15 residues. Germline loops: CDR1 MNHNS, CDR2 SASEGT. Between the trimmed V and J ends, which lost 2 bases and 0 bases, there was a span of 8 bases. As DNA, the CDR3 is TGTGCCAGCAGTGAAAACCGGTACTCTGGAAACACCATATATTTT. It translates to CASSENRYSGNTIYF.

The chain employs TRBV5-4 and TRBJ2-5, with TRBD2 matching 13 bases. V lost 4 bases and J lost 2; bases outside the gene matches: 8. CDR1 is SGHNT, CDR2 YYREEE, per germline (reference sequence). The CDR3 has 17 amino acids. The CDR3 DNA reads as TGTGCCAGCAGCGGGATGACTAGCGGGAGGCTACAAGAGACCCAGTACTTC. Its protein is CASSGMTSGRLQETQYF.

CDR3 bases: TGTGCCAGCAGCGCTGTACCAGGGGTTGGAAACACCATATATTTT. Translation: CASSAVPGVGNTIYF. The chain is built from TRBV9 and TRBJ1-3, with a tentative D call TRBD1 (6 bases). The CDR3 covers 15 residues. Germline V gene data show CDR1 as SGDLS and CDR2 as YYNGEE. V dropped 3 bases and J dropped 3 bases, with 13 bases sitting between them. The variable domain in full, with the rest retrieved from reference TRBV9 and TRBJ1-3, is DSGVTQTPKHLITATGQRVTLRCSPRSGDLSVYWYQQSLDQGLQFLIQYYNGEERAKGNILERFSAQQFPDLHSELNLSSLELGDSALYFCASSAVPGVGNTIYFGEGSWLTVV.

V and J are TRBV12-3 or TRBV12-4 and TRBJ2-5; D perhaps matches TRBD1 (5 bases). Deletions cut 6 bases from V and 6 bases from J, with 11 bases between. The CDR3 extends over 12 amino acids. The CDR3 loop reads CASSTDRKTQYF. CDR3 bases: TGTGCCAGCAGCACCGACAGAAAGACCCAGTACTTC.

The genes are TRBV18 and TRBJ1-5; D might be TRBD1 (5 bases). V was trimmed by 6 bases and J by 1 base, leaving 13 bases between them. CDR3 size: 15 residues. CDR1 and CDR2 (germline): KGHSH, LQKENI. The CDR3 coding sequence is TGTGCCAGCTCGCAGGGTATCGGGAGCAATCAGCCCCAGCATTTT. Translated: CASSQGIGSNQPQHF.

The chain carries TRBV7-9 and TRBJ1-1; no definite D call. The CDR3 is 15 amino acids. CDR1 is SEHNR, CDR2 FQNEAQ, per germline (reference sequence). Between the trimmed V and J ends, which lost 2 bases and 1 base, there was a span of 11 bases. The CDR3 nucleotides are TGTGCCAGCAGCTTAATGACAAGCGGGAACACTGAAGCTTTCTTT. This translates into CASSLMTSGNTEAFF.

The chain uses TRBV18 and TRBJ2-1; 9 nucleotides agree with TRBD2. The germline V gene has CDR1 KGHSH and CDR2 LQKENI. CDR3 size: 15 residues. Trimming cost V 3 bases and J 7 bases; bases outside gene matches: 7. The CDR3 DNA follows: TGTGCCAGCTCACCGCCCGGGAGCGGGGGGAATGAGCAGTTCTTC. Translation: CASSPPGSGGNEQFF. Full variable domain (remainder filled in from reference TRBV18 and TRBJ2-1): NAGVMQNPRHLVRRRGQEARLRCSPMKGHSHVYWYRQLPEEGLKFMVYLQKENIIDESGMPKERFSAEFPKEGPSILRIQQVVRGDSAAYFCASSPPGSGGNEQFFGPGTRLTVL.

The gene calls are TRBV30 and TRBJ1-5; possible D gene TRBD1, 5 bases. Germline CDR1 reads GTSNPN; CDR2 reads SVGIG (reference sequence). CDR3 length equals 13 residues. Trimming took off 1 base at V and 4 bases at J, with 8 bases between the two ends. The CDR3 DNA reads TGTGCCTGGAGTGCTACAGGTAATCAGCCCCAGCATTTT. It is translated as CAWSATGNQPQHF.

The V call is TRBV6-5, the J call TRBJ1-4; D remains ambiguous. Germline V gene data show CDR1 as MNHEY and CDR2 as SVGAGI. V was trimmed by 6 bases and J by 6 bases, leaving 11 bases between them. The CDR3 has 13 amino acids. In nucleotides, the CDR3 is TGTGCCAGCAGCCCCGCCGGGTATGAAAAACTGTTTTTT. This translates into CASSPAGYEKLFF.